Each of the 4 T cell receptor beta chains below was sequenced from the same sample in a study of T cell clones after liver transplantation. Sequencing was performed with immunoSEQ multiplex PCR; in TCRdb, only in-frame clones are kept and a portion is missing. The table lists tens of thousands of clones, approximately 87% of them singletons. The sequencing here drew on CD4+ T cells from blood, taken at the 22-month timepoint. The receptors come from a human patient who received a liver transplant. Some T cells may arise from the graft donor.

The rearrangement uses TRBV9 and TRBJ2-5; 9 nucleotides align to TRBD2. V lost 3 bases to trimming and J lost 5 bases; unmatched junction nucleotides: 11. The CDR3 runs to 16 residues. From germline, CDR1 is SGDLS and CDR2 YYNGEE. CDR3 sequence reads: CASSAGTSPEVETQYF. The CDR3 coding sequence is TGTGCCAGCAGCGCCGGGACTAGCCCGGAAGTGGAGACCCAGTACTTC.

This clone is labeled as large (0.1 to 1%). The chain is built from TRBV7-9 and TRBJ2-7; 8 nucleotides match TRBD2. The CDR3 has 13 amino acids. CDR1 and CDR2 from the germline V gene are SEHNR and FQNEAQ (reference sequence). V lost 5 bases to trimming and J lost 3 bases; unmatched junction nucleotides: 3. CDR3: CASSVTSGYEQYF. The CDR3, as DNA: TGTGCCAGCAGCGTAACTAGCGGCTACGAGCAGTACTTC.

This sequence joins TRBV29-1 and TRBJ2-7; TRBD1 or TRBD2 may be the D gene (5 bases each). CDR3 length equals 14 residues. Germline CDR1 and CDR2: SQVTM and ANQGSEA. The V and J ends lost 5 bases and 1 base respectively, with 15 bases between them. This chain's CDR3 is CSVRGPNQSYEQYF. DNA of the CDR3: TGCAGCGTTCGGGGCCCGAACCAATCCTACGAGCAGTACTTC.

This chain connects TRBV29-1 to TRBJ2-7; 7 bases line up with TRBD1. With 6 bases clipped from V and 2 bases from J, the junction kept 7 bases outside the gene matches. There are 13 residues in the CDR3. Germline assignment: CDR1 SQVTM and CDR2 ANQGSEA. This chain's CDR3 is CSVYKQGPYEQYF. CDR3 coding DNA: TGCAGCGTCTATAAACAGGGGCCCTACGAGCAGTACTTC.